The source of this T cell receptor beta chain is a study of blood T cell repertoires in COVID-19. About the study: Some COVID-19 samples were acute and others convalescent; all came from the United States, Italy and Spain. The cDNA or gDNA used as material had been derived from T cells, B-cell-depleted T cells, or PBMCs.

CDR3 length: 15 residues. Trimming stripped 0 bases from V and 10 bases from J, with 18 bases between. Per germline, CDR1 SGDLS and CDR2 YYNGEE. Profiling relied on immunoSEQ multiplex PCR, and the TCRdb table lists in-frame clones only, not all of them. The sample has fewer than 100,000 clones, roughly four fifths seen once; the top ten hold over 8.5%. The chain recombines TRBV9 with TRBJ2-3, with D maybe TRBD1 (6 bases). Sequenced material: peripheral blood. This TCR was sampled from a man in his forties or fifties with acute or convalescent COVID-19. The CDR3 DNA reads TGTGCCAGCAGCGTAGCAGGGGCGGGTAGGGGGTCGCAGTATTTT. This codes for CASSVAGAGRGSQYF.